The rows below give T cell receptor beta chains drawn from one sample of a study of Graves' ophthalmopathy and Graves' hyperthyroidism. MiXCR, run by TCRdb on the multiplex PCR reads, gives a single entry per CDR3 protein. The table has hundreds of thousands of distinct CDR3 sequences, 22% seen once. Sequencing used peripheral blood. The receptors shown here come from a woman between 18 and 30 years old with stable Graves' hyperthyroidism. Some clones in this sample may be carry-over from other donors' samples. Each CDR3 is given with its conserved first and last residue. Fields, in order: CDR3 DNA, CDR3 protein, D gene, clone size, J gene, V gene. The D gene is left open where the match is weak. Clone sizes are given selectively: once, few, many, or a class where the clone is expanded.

CDR3nt: TGTGCCAGCAGTTACACGGACAGCTCCTATAATTCACCCCTCCACTTT
CDR3aa: CASSYTDSSYNSPLHF
d_gene: -
abundance: -
j_gene: TRBJ1-6
v_gene: TRBV6-2/TRBV6-3

CDR3nt: TGTGCCAGCAGCCCTACCGGAACAGGGGGCACCTATGGCTACACCTTC
CDR3aa: CASSPTGTGGTYGYTF
d_gene: TRBD1
abundance: many
j_gene: TRBJ1-2
v_gene: TRBV11-1

CDR3nt: TGTGCCATCAGTGTAACGGGGGACCCATCCTACGAGCAGTACTTC
CDR3aa: CAISVTGDPSYEQYF
d_gene: -
abundance: few
j_gene: TRBJ2-7
v_gene: TRBV10-3

CDR3nt: TGTGCCAGTAGTACGACAGGGGGCGCGAATGGGATCGGGGAGCTGTTTTTT
CDR3aa: CASSTTGGANGIGELFF
d_gene: TRBD1
abundance: many
j_gene: TRBJ2-2
v_gene: TRBV19

CDR3nt: TGTGCCAGCAGCATAGGTGGGGAAGAGACCCAGTACTTC
CDR3aa: CASSIGGEETQYF
d_gene: -
abundance: many
j_gene: TRBJ2-5
v_gene: TRBV6-5

CDR3nt: TGTGCCAGCAGGGGACTAGACTACGAGCAGTACTTC
CDR3aa: CASRGLDYEQYF
d_gene: TRBD2
abundance: many
j_gene: TRBJ2-7
v_gene: TRBV11-2

CDR3nt: TGTGCCAGCAGTTCACCCAAGGGACGGGGAGATCAGCCCCAGCATTTT
CDR3aa: CASSSPKGRGDQPQHF
d_gene: -
abundance: -
j_gene: TRBJ1-5
v_gene: TRBV6-2/TRBV6-3

CDR3nt: TGCAGTGCTAGAGATGTCCGGGCTAGCGGCCAAGAGACCCAGTACTTC
CDR3aa: CSARDVRASGQETQYF
d_gene: TRBD2
abundance: -
j_gene: TRBJ2-5
v_gene: TRBV20-1

CDR3nt: TGTGCCAGTACTTGGGGATATAGCAATCAGCCCCAGCATTTT
CDR3aa: CASTWGYSNQPQHF
d_gene: -
abundance: many
j_gene: TRBJ1-5
v_gene: TRBV19

CDR3nt: TGTGCCAGCGGACGGGAGAGGTACACTGAAGCTTTCTTT
CDR3aa: CASGRERYTEAFF
d_gene: -
abundance: many
j_gene: TRBJ1-1
v_gene: TRBV6-1

CDR3nt: TGTGCCAGCAGCCCCAGCGGACAGGGCATGCCCCTCCACTTT
CDR3aa: CASSPSGQGMPLHF
d_gene: TRBD1
abundance: -
j_gene: TRBJ1-6
v_gene: TRBV12-3/TRBV12-4

CDR3nt: TGCAGTGTCGGCCTGGGTCTTAAAAACATTCAGTACTTC
CDR3aa: CSVGLGLKNIQYF
d_gene: -
abundance: -
j_gene: TRBJ2-4
v_gene: TRBV20-1

CDR3nt: TGTGCCAGCAGCTCGTTTGGGGGGAATGGCTACACCTTC
CDR3aa: CASSSFGGNGYTF
d_gene: -
abundance: many
j_gene: TRBJ1-2
v_gene: TRBV12-3/TRBV12-4

CDR3nt: TGCGCCAGCAGCTTGGCCGGGACAGCCAACTACGAGCAGTACTTC
CDR3aa: CASSLAGTANYEQYF
d_gene: TRBD1
abundance: many
j_gene: TRBJ2-7
v_gene: TRBV5-1

CDR3nt: TGTGCCAGCAGTTCGGGACAGGCCTTGTACGAGCAGTACTTC
CDR3aa: CASSSGQALYEQYF
d_gene: TRBD1
abundance: many
j_gene: TRBJ2-7
v_gene: TRBV27

CDR3nt: TGTGCCAGTAGTATCAGTCCTTTTGGCCTCTACGAGCAGTACTTC
CDR3aa: CASSISPFGLYEQYF
d_gene: -
abundance: many
j_gene: TRBJ2-7
v_gene: TRBV19

CDR3nt: TGTGCCAGCAAACTTCGGGCGGGGGAATACGAGCAGTACTTC
CDR3aa: CASKLRAGEYEQYF
d_gene: TRBD2
abundance: few
j_gene: TRBJ2-7
v_gene: TRBV3-1

CDR3nt: TGTGCCAGCAGTCAAACCCTTTCCGGGTCCGGGGAGCTGTTTTTT
CDR3aa: CASSQTLSGSGELFF
d_gene: -
abundance: -
j_gene: TRBJ2-2
v_gene: TRBV6-1

CDR3nt: TGTGCCAGCAGACCTACCAACGGGGGCCACGAGCAGTACTTC
CDR3aa: CASRPTNGGHEQYF
d_gene: -
abundance: -
j_gene: TRBJ2-7
v_gene: TRBV7-2

CDR3nt: TGTGCCAGCAGCCCATCGGACAGCTGGCTGAAAAGCGTGGGGGGCTACACCTTC
CDR3aa: CASSPSDSWLKSVGGYTF
d_gene: -
abundance: many
j_gene: TRBJ1-2
v_gene: TRBV12-3/TRBV12-4

CDR3nt: TGTGCCAGCAGCAGCGACAGGGGAACACTGACGATATTT
CDR3aa: CASSSDRGTLTIF
d_gene: TRBD1
abundance: many
j_gene: TRBJ1-1
v_gene: TRBV12-3/TRBV12-4

CDR3nt: TGTGCCAGCAGCTTATTGGACCGGCGTGGCTACACCTTC
CDR3aa: CASSLLDRRGYTF
d_gene: -
abundance: many
j_gene: TRBJ1-2
v_gene: TRBV7-2

CDR3nt: TGCAGTGCTAGAGAGGGTTCCCGACACGGCTACACCTTC
CDR3aa: CSAREGSRHGYTF
d_gene: -
abundance: many
j_gene: TRBJ1-2
v_gene: TRBV20-1

CDR3nt: TGTGCCAGCAGCCTCCGTGGGGCCTCAGCTAACTATGGCTACACCTTC
CDR3aa: CASSLRGASANYGYTF
d_gene: -
abundance: many
j_gene: TRBJ1-2
v_gene: TRBV13

CDR3nt: TGCAGTGCTAGAGATGACGGGGGCGCACTAGAGACCCAGTACTTC
CDR3aa: CSARDDGGALETQYF
d_gene: -
abundance: few
j_gene: TRBJ2-5
v_gene: TRBV20-1

CDR3nt: TGTGCCAGCAGCTTGGCAGGGAGAGGGAACTATGGCTACACCTTC
CDR3aa: CASSLAGRGNYGYTF
d_gene: -
abundance: many
j_gene: TRBJ1-2
v_gene: TRBV5-5

CDR3nt: TGTGCCAGCAGCGTACTAGGGGCCGACACTGAAGCTTTCTTT
CDR3aa: CASSVLGADTEAFF
d_gene: -
abundance: many
j_gene: TRBJ1-1
v_gene: TRBV9

CDR3nt: TGTGCCACCAGCAGAGGGCAGGGGGCGACCTACGAGCAGTACTTC
CDR3aa: CATSRGQGATYEQYF
d_gene: TRBD1
abundance: -
j_gene: TRBJ2-7
v_gene: TRBV15

CDR3nt: TGTGCCAGCAGCCTCGGACAGGGAGGGGACATTCAGTACTTC
CDR3aa: CASSLGQGGDIQYF
d_gene: -
abundance: few
j_gene: TRBJ2-4
v_gene: TRBV7-2

CDR3nt: TGTGCCAGCAGTTTAGTTAGGGCAGGGACCGGGGAGCTGTTTTTT
CDR3aa: CASSLVRAGTGELFF
d_gene: -
abundance: many
j_gene: TRBJ2-2
v_gene: TRBV28

CDR3nt: TGTGCCAGCAGTTTTTGGGAGGGGGACACTGAAGCTTTCTTT
CDR3aa: CASSFWEGDTEAFF
d_gene: -
abundance: many
j_gene: TRBJ1-1
v_gene: TRBV12-3/TRBV12-4

CDR3nt: TGTGCCTGGATAGGGGGACTGGTGAACACTGAAGCTTGCTTT
CDR3aa: CAWIGGLVNTEACF
d_gene: -
abundance: few
j_gene: TRBJ1-1
v_gene: TRBV30

CDR3nt: TGTGCCAGTAGTATTCTCCAGGGTAGTATGAACACTGAAGCTTTCTTT
CDR3aa: CASSILQGSMNTEAFF
d_gene: -
abundance: many
j_gene: TRBJ1-1
v_gene: TRBV19

CDR3nt: TGTGCCAGCAGTTTAGCGGGGGGGCCCAACACCGGGGAGCTGTTTTTT
CDR3aa: CASSLAGGPNTGELFF
d_gene: TRBD2
abundance: many
j_gene: TRBJ2-2
v_gene: TRBV28

CDR3nt: TGTGCCAGCAGTTCGGTGGAGACCCAGTACTTC
CDR3aa: CASSSVETQYF
d_gene: -
abundance: many
j_gene: TRBJ2-5
v_gene: TRBV12-3/TRBV12-4

CDR3nt: TGTGCCACCCTAGCGGGAGCTGGCGGGGAGCTGTTTTTT
CDR3aa: CATLAGAGGELFF
d_gene: TRBD2
abundance: -
j_gene: TRBJ2-2
v_gene: TRBV10-3

CDR3nt: TGTGCCAGCAGCTTAAACAGGGGGCTAAATTCACCCCTCCACTTT
CDR3aa: CASSLNRGLNSPLHF
d_gene: TRBD1
abundance: few
j_gene: TRBJ1-6
v_gene: TRBV11-1

CDR3nt: TGCGCCAGCAGCTGGGGACAGGCTGGCACTGAAGCTTTCTTT
CDR3aa: CASSWGQAGTEAFF
d_gene: TRBD1
abundance: many
j_gene: TRBJ1-1
v_gene: TRBV5-1

CDR3nt: TGTGCCAGCAGCCCCTTAAGAAGATTACAAGAGACCCAGTACTTC
CDR3aa: CASSPLRRLQETQYF
d_gene: -
abundance: many
j_gene: TRBJ2-5
v_gene: TRBV6-1

CDR3nt: TGTGCCAGCAGCCAAGAGCGGCACATGTCCTACGAGCAGTACTTC
CDR3aa: CASSQERHMSYEQYF
d_gene: -
abundance: -
j_gene: TRBJ2-7
v_gene: TRBV3-1

CDR3nt: TGTGCCAGCAGTGAAGGCGCGGAGAATCAGCCCCAGCATTTT
CDR3aa: CASSEGAENQPQHF
d_gene: -
abundance: -
j_gene: TRBJ1-5
v_gene: TRBV6-1

CDR3nt: TGTGCCAGCAGCTATCAGGGTAGCAATCAGCCCCAGCATTTT
CDR3aa: CASSYQGSNQPQHF
d_gene: -
abundance: many
j_gene: TRBJ1-5
v_gene: TRBV28

CDR3nt: TGTGCCAGCAGTGAACAGCAGCGCACCATATATTTT
CDR3aa: CASSEQQRTIYF
d_gene: -
abundance: -
j_gene: TRBJ1-3
v_gene: TRBV6-1

CDR3nt: TGTGCCAGCAGTTACTCTGCCAGTCGCTACGAGCAGTACTTC
CDR3aa: CASSYSASRYEQYF
d_gene: -
abundance: -
j_gene: TRBJ2-7
v_gene: TRBV6-2/TRBV6-3

CDR3nt: TGCAGTGCTAGCGGAGGGGGTGCGGGCACCGGGGAGCTGTTTTTT
CDR3aa: CSASGGGAGTGELFF
d_gene: -
abundance: many
j_gene: TRBJ2-2
v_gene: TRBV20-1

CDR3nt: TGTGCCAGCAGCCAGGGTTCCGAGGGGGAGCTGTTTTTT
CDR3aa: CASSQGSEGELFF
d_gene: -
abundance: few
j_gene: TRBJ2-2
v_gene: TRBV7-9

CDR3nt: TGCGCCAGCAGGCAGATTGAGACCCAGTACTTC
CDR3aa: CASRQIETQYF
d_gene: -
abundance: many
j_gene: TRBJ2-5
v_gene: TRBV5-1

CDR3nt: TGTGCCAGCAGTTACTCCGGAGGGTCGGCCTACGAGCAGTACTTC
CDR3aa: CASSYSGGSAYEQYF
d_gene: -
abundance: many
j_gene: TRBJ2-7
v_gene: TRBV6-5

CDR3nt: TGCGCCAGCAGCTTGGACAGGGTGGCACCCCTCCACTTT
CDR3aa: CASSLDRVAPLHF
d_gene: -
abundance: many
j_gene: TRBJ1-6
v_gene: TRBV5-1

CDR3nt: TGCGCCAGCAGCCCCGACCCGGGGCTCGGCTCTGGAAACACCATATATTTT
CDR3aa: CASSPDPGLGSGNTIYF
d_gene: -
abundance: many
j_gene: TRBJ1-3
v_gene: TRBV4-1

CDR3nt: TGTGCCAGCAGAAATCAGGGGGGAGTGGAGACCCAGTACTTC
CDR3aa: CASRNQGGVETQYF
d_gene: -
abundance: -
j_gene: TRBJ2-5
v_gene: TRBV2

CDR3nt: TGCGCCAGCAGTGAGAACGGTAGCAATCAGCCCCAGCATTTT
CDR3aa: CASSENGSNQPQHF
d_gene: -
abundance: few
j_gene: TRBJ1-5
v_gene: TRBV10-2

CDR3nt: TGTGCCAGCGACCGACCGGGCAGGCAAGAGACCCAGTACTTC
CDR3aa: CASDRPGRQETQYF
d_gene: -
abundance: -
j_gene: TRBJ2-5
v_gene: TRBV6-1

CDR3nt: TGTGCCAGCAGCTATGTAGAGGGGGCGCGGCGGTCGGCAGGCACTGAAGCTTTCTTT
CDR3aa: CASSYVEGARRSAGTEAFF
d_gene: TRBD1
abundance: -
j_gene: TRBJ1-1
v_gene: TRBV13